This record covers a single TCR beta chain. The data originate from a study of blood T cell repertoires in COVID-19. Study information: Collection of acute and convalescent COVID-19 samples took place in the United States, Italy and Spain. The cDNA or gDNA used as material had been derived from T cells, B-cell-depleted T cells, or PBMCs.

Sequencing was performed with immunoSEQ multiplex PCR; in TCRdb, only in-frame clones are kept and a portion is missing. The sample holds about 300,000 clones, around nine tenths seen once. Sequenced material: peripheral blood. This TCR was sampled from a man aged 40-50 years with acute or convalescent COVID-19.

CDR3 sequence: CASSFRERDEAFF. CDR3 bases: TGTGCCAGCAGCTTCAGGGAAAGGGATGAAGCTTTCTTT. The chain carries TRBV3-1 (or the pseudogene TRBV3-2) and TRBJ1-1, with D perhaps TRBD1 (5 bases). This CDR3 has 13 amino acids. The V gene lost 5 bases and the J gene lost 7 bases, with 14 bases spanning the gap. Per the germline V gene, CDR1 is LGHDT and CDR2 is YNNKEL (reference sequence).